A selection of T cell receptor beta chains follows, all from one sample in a study of T cells in Graves' hyperthyroidism and ophthalmopathy. TCRdb recomputed calls from the multiplex PCR reads with MiXCR, one row per CDR3 protein. There are around 420,000 distinct CDR3 sequences in the sample; 15% to 19% occur only once, and almost 8% lies in the top ten. Sequencing was performed on blood. The receptor source for this set is a woman between 18 and 29 years old with Graves' hyperthyroidism. Each CDR3 is given with its conserved first and last residue. The D gene is left open where the match is weak. Not all rows give a size; the values are once, few, many and, for expanded clones, a class.

size,V,D,J,CDR3,DNA
many,TRBV7-2,TRBD1,TRBJ1-2,CASSLATETGGEHYGYTF,TGTGCCAGCAGCTTAGCGACGGAAACAGGGGGCGAACACTATGGCTACACCTTC
many,TRBV12-3/TRBV12-4,TRBD2,TRBJ2-7,CASMAGADYEQYF,TGTGCCAGCATGGCGGGAGCAGACTACGAGCAGTACTTC
many,TRBV6-1,TRBD1,TRBJ1-4,CASSFGTGESEKLFF,TGTGCCAGCAGTTTCGGGACAGGGGAGAGTGAAAAACTGTTTTTT
.,TRBV20-1,TRBD2,TRBJ2-7,CSARAGGPLEQYF,TGCAGTGCTAGAGCGGGAGGGCCCCTCGAGCAGTACTTC
many,TRBV11-3,.,TRBJ2-5,CASSPGVLVGETQYF,TGTGCCAGCAGCCCTGGGGTACTCGTGGGGGAGACCCAGTACTTC
many,TRBV5-1,.,TRBJ2-5,CASSLVMAANQETQYF,TGCGCCAGCAGCTTGGTTATGGCAGCGAACCAAGAGACCCAGTACTTC
few,TRBV19,TRBD1,TRBJ2-7,CASSTSGTGEQYF,TGTGCCAGTAGTACCTCCGGGACAGGCGAGCAGTACTTC
many,TRBV6-2/TRBV6-3,.,TRBJ2-7,CASSPPGTTRYEQYF,TGTGCCAGTAGTCCCCCCGGGACAACACGCTACGAGCAGTACTTC
.,TRBV7-9,.,TRBJ2-5,CASSFYGGPQETQYF,TGTGCCAGCAGCTTTTACGGGGGCCCCCAAGAGACCCAGTACTTC
.,TRBV6-1,TRBD1,TRBJ2-6,CASQRDRASGANVLTF,TGTGCCAGCCAACGGGACAGAGCCTCTGGGGCCAACGTCCTGACTTTC
many,TRBV5-5,.,TRBJ2-1,CASSLGDGGLDEQFF,TGTGCCAGCAGCTTGGGAGACGGGGGGCTGGATGAGCAGTTCTTC
many,TRBV12-3/TRBV12-4,TRBD2,TRBJ2-1,CASNGGSHNEQFF,TGTGCCAGCAATGGCGGGAGTCACAATGAGCAGTTCTTC
many,TRBV27,TRBD1,TRBJ2-5,CASSPGQGRETQYF,TGTGCCAGCAGTCCGGGACAGGGTCGCGAGACCCAGTACTTC
.,TRBV20-1,TRBD2,TRBJ2-1,CSASSGGNEQFF,TGCAGTGCTAGTAGCGGGGGCAATGAGCAGTTCTTC
many,TRBV5-1,.,TRBJ2-5,CASSLVQETQYF,TGTGCCAGCAGTTTAGTGCAAGAGACCCAGTACTTC
many,TRBV6-6,.,TRBJ1-1,CASSYDTEAFF,TGTGCCAGCAGTTACGACACTGAAGCTTTCTTT
few,TRBV4-2,.,TRBJ1-1,CASSLSHGGTEAFF,TGTGCCAGCAGCCTTTCGCACGGGGGTACTGAAGCTTTCTTT
few,TRBV12-5,TRBD2,TRBJ2-5,CASGLGLGGEGGGARETQYF,TGTGCTAGTGGTTTGGGCCTCGGGGGTGAGGGCGGGGGGGCCCGGGAGACCCAGTACTTC
.,TRBV27,.,TRBJ2-7,CASKARGYYEQYF,TGTGCCAGCAAAGCTAGAGGGTACTACGAGCAGTACTTC
few,TRBV10-3,.,TRBJ2-7,CATHWTGGSYEQYF,TGTGCCACCCATTGGACGGGTGGCTCCTACGAGCAGTACTTC
.,TRBV7-8,.,TRBJ2-7,CASSQVLALIYEQYF,TGTGCCAGCAGCCAAGTCCTCGCTCTAATCTACGAGCAGTACTTC
.,TRBV12-5,.,TRBJ1-2,CASGLGQTGYGYTF,TGTGCTAGTGGTTTGGGGCAGACAGGCTATGGCTACACCTTC
many,TRBV29-1,.,TRBJ1-3,CSVGLVAGNTIYF,TGCAGCGTTGGCCTCGTGGCTGGGAACACCATATATTTT
.,TRBV7-2,TRBD1,TRBJ1-6,CASSLPRSKDRSSYNSPLHF,TGTGCCAGCAGCTTACCCCGCTCTAAGGACAGGAGCTCCTATAATTCACCCCTCCACTTT
many,TRBV7-2,TRBD1,TRBJ2-1,CASRPGTGGYNEQFF,TGTGCCAGCAGACCCGGGACAGGGGGCTACAATGAGCAGTTCTTC
many,TRBV20-1,.,TRBJ2-2,CSATPHPDGELFF,TGCAGTGCTACACCCCACCCGGACGGGGAGCTGTTTTTT
.,TRBV7-2,.,TRBJ2-7,CASSPGGFLYEQYF,TGTGCCAGCAGTCCGGGCGGATTCCTCTACGAGCAGTACTTC
many,TRBV5-1,.,TRBJ1-2,CASSCKVLGQPYGYTF,TGCGCCAGCAGCTGCAAAGTCCTCGGACAGCCTTATGGCTACACCTTC
.,TRBV27,TRBD2,TRBJ2-2,CASSLSWLAGTNTGELFF,TGTGCCAGCAGTTTATCGTGGCTAGCGGGAACGAACACCGGGGAGCTGTTTTTT
few,TRBV29-1,TRBD1,TRBJ2-7,CSVEVPDRPYEQYF,TGCAGCGTTGAAGTCCCGGACAGGCCCTACGAGCAGTACTTC
.,TRBV10-2,.,TRBJ2-7,CASSDGDPRPSYEQYF,TGCGCCAGCAGTGATGGGGACCCCCGACCCTCCTACGAGCAGTACTTC